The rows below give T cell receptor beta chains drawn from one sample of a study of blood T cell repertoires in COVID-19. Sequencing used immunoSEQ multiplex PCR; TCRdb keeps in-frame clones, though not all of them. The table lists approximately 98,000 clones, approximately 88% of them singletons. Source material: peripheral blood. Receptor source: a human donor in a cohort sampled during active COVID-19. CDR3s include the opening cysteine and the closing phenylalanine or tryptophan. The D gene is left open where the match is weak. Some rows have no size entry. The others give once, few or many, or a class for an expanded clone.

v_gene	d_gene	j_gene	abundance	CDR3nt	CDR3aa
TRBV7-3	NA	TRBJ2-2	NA	TGTGCCAGCAGCCCTAGGACTCAACCGAACACCGGGGAGCTGTTTTTT	CASSPRTQPNTGELFF
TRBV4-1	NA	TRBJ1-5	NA	TGCGCCAGCAGCCAAGCGGGGGTCTTCGGCAATCAGCCCCAGCATTTT	CASSQAGVFGNQPQHF
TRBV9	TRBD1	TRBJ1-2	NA	TGTGCCAGCAGCGTAGGGGGACAGAACTATGGCTACACCTTC	CASSVGGQNYGYTF
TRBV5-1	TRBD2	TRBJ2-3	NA	TGCGCCAGCAGCTTGATCAGCGGGGGGGCAGATACGCAGTATTTT	CASSLISGGADTQYF
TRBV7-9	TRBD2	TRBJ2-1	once	TGTGCCAGCAGCACAACTAGCGACCCAGACAATGAGCAGTTCTTC	CASSTTSDPDNEQFF
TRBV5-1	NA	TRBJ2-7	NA	TGCGCCAGCAGCGGATGGACTGCTTCGAGCTCCTACGAGCAGTACTTC	CASSGWTASSSYEQYF
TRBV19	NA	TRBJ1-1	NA	TGTGCCAGTAGCTCTCGGGGATACACTGAAGCTTTCTTT	CASSSRGYTEAFF
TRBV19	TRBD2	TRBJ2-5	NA	TGTGCCAGTAGTATAATACCGGGAGGAAGTGAGACCCAGTACTTC	CASSIIPGGSETQYF
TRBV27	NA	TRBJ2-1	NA	TGTGCCAGCAGTTTAACAGGCCACAATGAGCAGTTCTTC	CASSLTGHNEQFF
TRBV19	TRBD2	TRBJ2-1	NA	TGTGCCAGTAGTTTACGGAAACCCGGGACTAGCGGGAGTGTAGATGAGCAGTTCTTC	CASSLRKPGTSGSVDEQFF
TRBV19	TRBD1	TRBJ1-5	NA	TGTGCCAGTAGTGGGACAGGGTGGGCGAATCAGCCCCAGCATTTT	CASSGTGWANQPQHF
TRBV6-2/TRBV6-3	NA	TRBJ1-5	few	TGTGCCAGCAGTAACACGAGGGGGAATCAGCCCCAGCATTTT	CASSNTRGNQPQHF
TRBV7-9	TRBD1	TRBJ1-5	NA	TGTGCCAGCAGCCAGGGGACAGGCGATCAGCCCCAGCATTTT	CASSQGTGDQPQHF
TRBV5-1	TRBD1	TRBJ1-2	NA	TGCGCCAGCAGCTTGGCGGGACAGGGTGAAGGCTACACCTTC	CASSLAGQGEGYTF
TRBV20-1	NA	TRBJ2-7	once	TGCAGTGTCACAGGTAGCTACGAGCAGTACTTC	CSVTGSYEQYF
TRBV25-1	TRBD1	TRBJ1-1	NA	TGTGCCAGCAGTGAAACAGGGGAAGGTACTGAAGCTTTCTTT	CASSETGEGTEAFF
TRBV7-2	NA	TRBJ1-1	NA	TGTGCCAGCAGCTTTGGGGGGGGCAACACTGAAGCTTTCTTT	CASSFGGGNTEAFF
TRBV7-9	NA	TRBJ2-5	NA	TGTGCCAGCAGCTTAGCAATCGGGGGAAGAGAGACCCAGTACTTC	CASSLAIGGRETQYF
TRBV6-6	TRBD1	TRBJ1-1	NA	TGTGCCAGCAGCAGACAGGGGCGGTCGGGGTTGGCTGAAGCTTTCTTT	CASSRQGRSGLAEAFF
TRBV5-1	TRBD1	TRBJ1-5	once	TGCGCCAGCAGCTTGACAGGGGGTAGCAATCAGCCCCAGCATTTT	CASSLTGGSNQPQHF
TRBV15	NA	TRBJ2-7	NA	TGTGCCACCAGCAGACTACTCCCGCCCTACGAGCAGTACTTC	CATSRLLPPYEQYF
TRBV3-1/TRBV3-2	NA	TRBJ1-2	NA	TGTGCCAGCAGCCAAGATCTGTATCCGGTTGGCTACACCTTC	CASSQDLYPVGYTF
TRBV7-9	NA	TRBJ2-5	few	TGTGCCAGCAGCTTCAAGGACAGTACGCAAGAGACCCAGTACTTC	CASSFKDSTQETQYF
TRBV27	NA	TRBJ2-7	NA	TGTGCCAGCAGTTTAGGTCCCGGGTACGAGCAGTACTTC	CASSLGPGYEQYF
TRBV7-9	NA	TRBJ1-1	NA	TGTGCCAGCAGCTTAGTAAGGAGGGAGAACACTGAAGCTTTCTTT	CASSLVRRENTEAFF
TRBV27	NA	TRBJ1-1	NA	TGTGCCAGCAGTTCCTTACAGGGAGTGAACACTGAAGCTTTCTTT	CASSSLQGVNTEAFF
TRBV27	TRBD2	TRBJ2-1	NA	TGTGCCAGCAGTCCCCTGACTAGCGGGGGGGCAAATGAGCAGTTCTTC	CASSPLTSGGANEQFF
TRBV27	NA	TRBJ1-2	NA	TGTGCCAGCAGTTGGGCCGAAACTAACTATGGCTACACCTTC	CASSWAETNYGYTF
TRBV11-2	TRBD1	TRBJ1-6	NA	TGTGCCAGCAGCCCCCTACGGGACAGTTATAATTCACCCCTCCACTTT	CASSPLRDSYNSPLHF
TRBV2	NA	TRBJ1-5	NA	TGTGCCAGCAGTGACCTATATAGCAATCAGCCCCAGCATTTT	CASSDLYSNQPQHF
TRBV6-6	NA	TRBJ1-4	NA	TGTGCCAGCTCACCTAGGAAGAGGTCAGCTGAAAAACTGTTTTTT	CASSPRKRSAEKLFF
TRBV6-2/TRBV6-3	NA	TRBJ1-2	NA	TGTGCCAGCAGTTACGGAGGCTCCCGAGGGGGCTACACCTTC	CASSYGGSRGGYTF
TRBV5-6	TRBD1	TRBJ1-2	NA	TGTGCCAGCAGCTCGAAGACAGGGGGCAATTACTATGGCTACACCTTC	CASSSKTGGNYYGYTF